This T cell receptor (beta chain) was captured by sequencing in a study of cytomegalovirus exposure and HLA in healthy donors. About the study: An early release of data contained about 85 million unique TCRs, which came from HLA-typed donors.

Healthy bone marrow donors made up the donor group. The CDR3 has 13 amino acids. Trimming took off 3 bases at V and 8 bases at J, with 11 bases between the two ends. Germline assignment: CDR1 SGHDN and CDR2 FVKESK. Both 60 Vbeta primers and 13 Jbeta primers went into the PCR. The data were produced by immunoSEQ multiplex PCR, yet TCRdb's version contains in-frame clones alone and is incomplete. The sample records roughly 160,000 clones, approximately 75% being singletons. The V call is TRBV14, the J call TRBJ1-3; D gene ambiguous. Sequences were obtained from PBMCs. This clonotype was sampled from a man in his forties or fifties in good health and CMV-seropositive. The CDR3 nucleotides are TGTGCCAGCAGCCAGGCACATGGGCACACCATATATTTT. Translating gives CASSQAHGHTIYF.